This TCR beta chain is drawn from a study of blood T cell repertoires in COVID-19. Study in general: The analysed material was cDNA or gDNA that came from T cells, B-cell-depleted T cells, or PBMCs.

Per the study methods: Nucleated cell number was recorded as an estimate derived from reference gene primer amplification. This table comes from immunoSEQ multiplex PCR, and its TCRdb copy is limited to in-frame clones, with some not included. V, J and clone size are those of that table, while D and trimming were read from the DNA. The sample has fewer than 350,000 clones; 85% are singletons. Before they entered the study, exposed participants had met a COVID-19 case within 2 weeks. The sequenced sample was PBMCs or T cells enriched from blood (not recorded which). The clonotype comes from a young woman who had been exposed to COVID-19.

CDR3 nucleotide sequence: TGTGCCAGCAGTGAAATTAACAGCCCCTATGGCTACACCTTC. It encodes CASSEINSPYGYTF. V gene TRBV2 combines with J gene TRBJ1-2; D uncertain. The ends were cut back, 2 bases at V and 4 bases at J, with 11 bases in the middle. Germline loops: CDR1 SNHLY, CDR2 FYNNEI. The CDR3 spans 14 residues.